What follows are 19 T cell receptor beta chains derived from one specimen sequenced in a study of CD4 T cells in relation to SARS-CoV-2 and coronaviruses. No cognate antigen is known for these TCRs. The method was immunoSEQ multiplex PCR; TCRdb's version includes in-frame clones alone and lacks a portion of them. The repertoire holds about 36,000 clones, around 77% seen once, with around 20% in the top ten. The sequenced material came from memory CD4+ T cells from PBMCs, cultured in vitro. The receptor source for this set is an adult with COVID-19.

The table lists this clone with a few counts. This chain uses TRBV6-1 with TRBJ2-1; D not certain. Trimming took 3 bases from V and 5 from J, leaving 8 bases between them. This CDR3 comprises 13 residues. In germline, CDR1 is MNHNS, CDR2 SASEGT. Here the CDR3 reads CASSDGWNNEQFF. The CDR3 nucleotides are TGTGCCAGCAGTGACGGCTGGAACAATGAGCAGTTCTTC.

The chain couples TRBV28 to TRBJ2-3, with D perhaps matching TRBD2 (7 bases). Germline V CDR1 and CDR2: MDHEN, SYDVKM. V shed 7 bases and J shed 2 bases, with 19 bases lying between them. The CDR3 covers 16 residues. CDR3 region: CASNGRVAGATDTQYF. For the CDR3, the DNA is TGTGCCAGCAATGGGCGAGTGGCGGGGGCCACAGATACGCAGTATTTT.

The CDR3 here is CASSIGGTNSPLHF. The CDR3, as DNA: TGTGCCAGTAGTATAGGCGGGACGAACTCACCCCTCCACTTT. This chain uses TRBV19 with TRBJ1-6; TRBD1 might be the D (5 bases). Trimming removed 1 base from V and 10 bases from J, with 11 bases in between. The CDR3 length is 14 residues. Germline lookup yields CDR1 LNHDA and CDR2 SQIVND (reference sequence).

The chain employs TRBV19 and TRBJ1-4, with D tentatively TRBD1 (5 bases). There are 14 residues in the CDR3. Trimming removed 6 bases from V and 0 bases from J, with 8 bases in between. Germline CDR1 and CDR2: LNHDA and SQIVND (reference sequence). The CDR3 coding sequence is TGTGCCAGTAGCCGACAGTCAACTAATGAAAAACTGTTTTTT. Its protein is CASSRQSTNEKLFF.

The rearrangement links TRBV20-1 to TRBJ2-2, with D possibly matching TRBD1 (6 bases). Deletions cut 3 bases from V and 3 bases from J, with 14 bases between. CDR3 length: 15 amino acids. Germline loops: CDR1 DFQATT, CDR2 SNEGSKA (reference sequence). The CDR3 region has the DNA TGCAGTGCTAGTCAGGGGACGGCGGACACCGGGGAGCTGTTTTTT. This translates into CSASQGTADTGELFF.

The rearrangement links TRBV25-1 to TRBJ2-3; no clear D gene. Germline loops: CDR1 MGHDK, CDR2 SYGVNS. V was clipped by 5 bases and J by 6 bases, with 6 bases between them. The length of the CDR3 is 11 residues. The CDR3 DNA reads TGTGCCAGCAGTCTATCGGATACGCAGTATTTT. Translation: CASSLSDTQYF.

This sequence joins TRBV24-1 and TRBJ2-1, with D tentatively TRBD2 (5 bases). Trimming stripped 3 bases from V and 2 bases from J, with 13 bases between. CDR1 KGHDR and CDR2 SFDVKD come from the germline V gene. This CDR3 is built from 16 residues. The CDR3, as DNA: TGTGCCACCAGTGATCCAAGGCCGGGGACCTACAATGAGCAGTTCTTC. Translating gives CATSDPRPGTYNEQFF.

This chain connects TRBV6-5 to TRBJ2-7; 12 bases match TRBD1. This CDR3 spans 15 amino acids. Germline assignment: CDR1 MNHEY and CDR2 SVGAGI. After removal of 6 bases from V and 2 bases from J, the junction contained 5 bases not matched to a gene. CDR3 coding DNA: TGTGCCAGCAGCCCCGGGACAGGGGGCACCTACGAGCAGTACTTC. It is translated as CASSPGTGGTYEQYF.

The rearrangement uses TRBV6-6 and TRBJ2-7; TRBD1 matches at 10 bases. Per the germline V gene, CDR1 is MNHNY and CDR2 is SVGAGI (reference sequence). The CDR3 extends over 14 amino acids. The ends lost 6 bases at V and 7 bases at J; junction bases unmatched: 9. The CDR3 loop is CASSMGQGTGEQYF. CDR3 bases: TGTGCCAGCAGCATGGGACAGGGGACGGGTGAGCAGTACTTC.

V gene TRBV24-1 combines with J gene TRBJ2-3; 7 nucleotides line up with TRBD1. The CDR3 is 15 residues long. Looked up from germline, CDR1 is KGHDR and CDR2 is SFDVKD. The V segment lost 6 bases and the J segment 2 bases; nucleotides outside the gene matches: 7. The CDR3 nucleotides are TGTGCCACCAGTTCGGACAGGAGTCCCACAGATACGCAGTATTTT. It specifies CATSSDRSPTDTQYF.

The chain employs TRBV12-3 or TRBV12-4 and TRBJ2-7; no reliable D call. The V end was cut by 5 bases, the J end by 5 bases, with 13 bases between. The CDR3 has 13 amino acids. The CDR3 loop is CASSPTPVHEQYF. The CDR3 DNA follows: TGTGCCAGCAGTCCGACTCCTGTCCACGAGCAGTACTTC.

The rearrangement joins TRBV5-1 to TRBJ2-2; 8 nucleotides agree with TRBD2. This CDR3 spans 16 amino acids. V shed 4 bases, J shed 3 bases, and the junction held 8 bases outside the gene matches. Looked up from germline, CDR1 is SGHRS and CDR2 is YFSETQ. In nucleotides, the CDR3 is TGCGCCAGCAGCAGAAGCGGGAGAGGGGACACCGGGGAGCTGTTTTTT. It specifies CASSRSGRGDTGELFF.

This chain connects TRBV5-5 to TRBJ1-2; 9 nucleotides align to TRBD1. V dropped 6 bases and J dropped 8; count of bases not matched to a gene: 17. The CDR3 length is 16 residues. Germline V lookup: CDR1 SGHKS, CDR2 YYEKEE (reference sequence). CDR3 in DNA: TGTGCCAGCATCAACAGGGGGCCCGGGCCGAGTAGAGGCTACACCTTC. Its translation is CASINRGPGPSRGYTF.

This sequence joins TRBV29-1 and TRBJ2-1; no clear D gene. V was trimmed by 1 base and J by 0 bases, leaving 13 bases between them. CDR1 and CDR2 from the germline V gene are SQVTM and ANQGSEA. CDR3 length: 16 residues. CDR3 in amino acids: CSVEAPARSSYNEQFF. CDR3 bases: TGCAGCGTTGAAGCCCCCGCCCGGAGCTCCTACAATGAGCAGTTCTTC.

V usage is TRBV18 and J usage is TRBJ1-1; weak D call: TRBD1 (5 bases). In germline, CDR1 is KGHSH, CDR2 LQKENI. This CDR3 has 14 residues. Trimming shortened V by 4 bases and J by 5 bases, and 14 bases separated the two germline ends. CDR3 in amino acids: CASSRRAVGTEAFF. The CDR3 DNA is TGTGCCAGCTCACGCAGGGCGGTTGGGACTGAAGCTTTCTTT.

The chain recombines TRBV3-1 (or the pseudogene TRBV3-2) with TRBJ2-3; possible D gene TRBD2, 6 bases. Germline CDR1 LGHDT, CDR2 YNNKEL (reference sequence). Trimming removed 6 bases from V and 6 bases from J, with 13 bases in between. The CDR3 is made up of 13 amino acids. The DNA of the CDR3 is TGTGCCAGCAGGAGGGACTCCCTCGATACGCAGTATTTT. Translated, it gives CASRRDSLDTQYF.

The chain couples TRBV9 to TRBJ2-5; 10 nucleotides line up with TRBD2. Germline CDR1 SGDLS, CDR2 YYNGEE. Trimming removed 2 bases from V and 2 bases from J; junction bases left unmatched: 6. The CDR3 is 16 residues long. The CDR3 DNA reads as TGTGCCAGCAGCGTTCCTCCTAGCGGGGGACAAGAGACCCAGTACTTC. The encoded protein is CASSVPPSGGQETQYF.

The chain employs TRBV2 and TRBJ2-1, with 7 bases fitting TRBD2. The CDR3 covers 14 residues. The V gene's germline CDR1 is SNHLY and CDR2 FYNNEI. The V segment lost 8 bases and the J segment 8 bases; nucleotides outside the gene matches: 12. This CDR3 is CASAREARGDEQFF. The CDR3 DNA reads TGTGCCAGCGCCCGGGAGGCCCGAGGGGATGAGCAGTTCTTC.

CDR3 DNA: TGTGCCAGTAGCCCCGGGAGATGGGGCCAGTACTTC. This encodes CASSPGRWGQYF. The V call is TRBV19, the J call TRBJ2-5; D perhaps matches TRBD2 (6 bases). This CDR3 region has 12 residues. The V end lost 6 bases, the J end lost 10 bases, and 15 bases lay between the germline ends. Germline V gene sequence: CDR1 LNHDA, CDR2 SQIVND (reference sequence).